This entry concerns a single T cell receptor beta chain. The germline gives CDR1 SGHDT, CDR2 YYEEEE. Trimming took off 0 bases at V and 8 bases at J, with 8 bases between the two ends. The CDR3 totals 13 residues. This entry belongs to a study of blood T cell repertoires in COVID-19. For the study at large: Donors in the United States, Italy and Spain gave samples during acute or convalescent COVID-19. PBMCs, B-cell-depleted T cells, or T cells provided the cDNA or gDNA that made up the material.

Cohorts were assigned according to the clinical history that participants reported. Data came from immunoSEQ multiplex PCR; TCRdb stores just in-frame clones and leaves some out. The sample comprises 200,000 to 250,000 clones, roughly nine tenths of which are singletons, and just over 2.5% rests with the top ten. This TCR derives from a woman aged 25 to 39 who had recovered from COVID-19. Material for sequencing was PBMCs or T cells enriched from blood (not recorded which). The chain is built from TRBV5-6 and TRBJ2-2; D uncertain. The DNA for the CDR3 is TGTGCCAGCAGCTTGGACCACCGGGGGGAGCTGTTTTTT. Protein: CASSLDHRGELFF.